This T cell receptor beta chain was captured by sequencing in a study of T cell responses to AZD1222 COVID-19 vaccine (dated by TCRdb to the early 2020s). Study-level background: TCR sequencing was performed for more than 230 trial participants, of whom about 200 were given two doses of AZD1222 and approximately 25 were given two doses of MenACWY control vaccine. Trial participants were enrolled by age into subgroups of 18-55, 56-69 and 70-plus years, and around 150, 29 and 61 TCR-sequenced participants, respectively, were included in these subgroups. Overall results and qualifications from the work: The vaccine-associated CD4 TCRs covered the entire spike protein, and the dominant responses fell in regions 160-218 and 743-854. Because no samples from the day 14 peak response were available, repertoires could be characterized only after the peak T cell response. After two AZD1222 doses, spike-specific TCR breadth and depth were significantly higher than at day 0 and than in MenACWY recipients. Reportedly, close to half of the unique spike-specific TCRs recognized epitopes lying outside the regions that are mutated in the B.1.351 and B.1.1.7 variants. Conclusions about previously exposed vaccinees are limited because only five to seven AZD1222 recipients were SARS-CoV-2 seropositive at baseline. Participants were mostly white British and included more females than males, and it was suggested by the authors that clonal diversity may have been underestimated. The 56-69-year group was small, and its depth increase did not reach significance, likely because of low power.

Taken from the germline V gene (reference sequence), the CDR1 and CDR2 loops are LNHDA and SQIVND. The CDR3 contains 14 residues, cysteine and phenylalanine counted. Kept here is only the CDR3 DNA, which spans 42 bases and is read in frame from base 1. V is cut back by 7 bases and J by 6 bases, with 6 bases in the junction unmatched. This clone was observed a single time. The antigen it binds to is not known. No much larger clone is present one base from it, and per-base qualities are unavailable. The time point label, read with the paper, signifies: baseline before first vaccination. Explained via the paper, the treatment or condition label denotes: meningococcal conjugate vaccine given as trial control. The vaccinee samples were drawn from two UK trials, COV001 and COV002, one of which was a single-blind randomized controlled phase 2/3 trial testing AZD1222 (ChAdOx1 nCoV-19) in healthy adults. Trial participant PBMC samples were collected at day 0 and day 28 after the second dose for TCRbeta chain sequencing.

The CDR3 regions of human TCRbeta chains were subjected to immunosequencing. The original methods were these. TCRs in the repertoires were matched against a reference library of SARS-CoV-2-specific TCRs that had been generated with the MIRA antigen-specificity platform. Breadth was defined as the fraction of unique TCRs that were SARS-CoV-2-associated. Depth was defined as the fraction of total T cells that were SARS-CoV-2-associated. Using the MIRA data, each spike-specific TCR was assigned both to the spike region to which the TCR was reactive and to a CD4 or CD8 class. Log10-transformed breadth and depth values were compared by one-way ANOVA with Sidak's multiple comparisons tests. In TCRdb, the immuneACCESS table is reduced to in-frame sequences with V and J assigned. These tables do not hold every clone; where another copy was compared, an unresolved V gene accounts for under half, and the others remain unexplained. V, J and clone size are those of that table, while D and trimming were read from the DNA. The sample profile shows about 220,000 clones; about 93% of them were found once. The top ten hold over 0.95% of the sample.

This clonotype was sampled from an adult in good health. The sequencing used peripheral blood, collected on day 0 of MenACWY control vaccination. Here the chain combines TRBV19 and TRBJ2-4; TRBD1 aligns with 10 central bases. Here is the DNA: TGTGCCAGTACTGAGACAGGGGGCATAAACATTCAGTACTTC. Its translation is CASTETGGINIQYF.